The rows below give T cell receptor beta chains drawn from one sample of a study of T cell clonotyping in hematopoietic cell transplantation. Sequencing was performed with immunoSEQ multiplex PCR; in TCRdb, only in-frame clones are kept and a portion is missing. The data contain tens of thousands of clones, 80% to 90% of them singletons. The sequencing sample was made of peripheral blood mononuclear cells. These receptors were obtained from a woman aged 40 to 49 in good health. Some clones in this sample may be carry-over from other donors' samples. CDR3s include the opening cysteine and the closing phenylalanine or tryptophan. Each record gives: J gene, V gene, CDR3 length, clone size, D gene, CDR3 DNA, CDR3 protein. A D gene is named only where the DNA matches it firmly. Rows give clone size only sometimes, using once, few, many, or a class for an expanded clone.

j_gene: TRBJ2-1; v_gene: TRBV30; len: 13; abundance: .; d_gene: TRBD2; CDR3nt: TGTGCCTGGAGTGTTACGGCTAGCGGAGTGCAGTTCTTC; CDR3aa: CAWSVTASGVQFF
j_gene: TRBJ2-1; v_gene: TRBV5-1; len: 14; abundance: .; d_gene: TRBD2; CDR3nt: TGCGCCAGCAGCCCCGGGACTAGCGTAAATGAGCAGTTCTTC; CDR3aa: CASSPGTSVNEQFF
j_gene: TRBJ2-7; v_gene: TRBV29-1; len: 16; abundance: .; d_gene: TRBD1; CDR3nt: TGCAGCGTTGAAGAAGTCCGGGACAGGGATACCTACGAGCAGTACTTC; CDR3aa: CSVEEVRDRDTYEQYF
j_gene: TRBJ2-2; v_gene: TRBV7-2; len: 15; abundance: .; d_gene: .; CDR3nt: TGTGCCAGCAGCTTAGAGGTGCTGAACACCGGGGAGCTGTTTTTT; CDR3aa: CASSLEVLNTGELFF
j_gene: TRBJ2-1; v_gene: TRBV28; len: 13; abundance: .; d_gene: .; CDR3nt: TGTGCCAGCAGGGGAGCTCCACACAATGAGCAGTTCTTC; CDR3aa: CASRGAPHNEQFF
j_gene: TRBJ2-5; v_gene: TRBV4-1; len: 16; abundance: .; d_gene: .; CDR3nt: TGCGCCAGCAGCCAAGAACCGGGGAAACTCCTGGAGACCCAGTACTTC; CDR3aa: CASSQEPGKLLETQYF
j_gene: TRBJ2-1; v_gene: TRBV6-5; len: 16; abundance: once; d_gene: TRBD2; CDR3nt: TGTGCCAGCAGTTACTCTCGCGGGGGGACCTACAATGAGCAGTTCTTC; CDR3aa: CASSYSRGGTYNEQFF
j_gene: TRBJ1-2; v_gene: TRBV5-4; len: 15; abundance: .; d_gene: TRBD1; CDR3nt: TGTGCCAGCAGCCGAGGGACAGGCGCTAACTATGGCTACACCTTC; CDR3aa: CASSRGTGANYGYTF
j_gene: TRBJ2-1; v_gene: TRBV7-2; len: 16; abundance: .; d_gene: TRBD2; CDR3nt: TGTGCCAGCAGCTTAAATCCAGCGGGGGCCTCCAATGAGCAGTTCTTC; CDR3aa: CASSLNPAGASNEQFF
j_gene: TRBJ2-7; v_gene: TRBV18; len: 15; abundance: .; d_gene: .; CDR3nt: TGTGCCAGCTCACCACCGTCCGGACAATTGTTCGAGCAGTACTTC; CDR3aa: CASSPPSGQLFEQYF
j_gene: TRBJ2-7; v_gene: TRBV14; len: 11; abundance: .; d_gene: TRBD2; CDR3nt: TGTGCCAGCGGGGGGGCCTACGAGCAGTACTTC; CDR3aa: CASGGAYEQYF
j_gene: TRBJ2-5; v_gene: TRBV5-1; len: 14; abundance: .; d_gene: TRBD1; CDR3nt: TGCGCCAGCAGCTTCGGGACAGGGGAAGAGACCCAGTACTTC; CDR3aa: CASSFGTGEETQYF
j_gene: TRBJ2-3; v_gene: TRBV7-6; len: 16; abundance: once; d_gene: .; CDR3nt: TGTGCCAGCAGCGATAGATGGGCCTCTAGCACAGATACGCAGTATTTT; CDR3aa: CASSDRWASSTDTQYF
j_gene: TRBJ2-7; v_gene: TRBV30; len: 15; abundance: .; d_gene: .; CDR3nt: TGTGCCTGGAGTGTACTAGGGGGAGGTGACTACGAGCAGTACTTC; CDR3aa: CAWSVLGGGDYEQYF
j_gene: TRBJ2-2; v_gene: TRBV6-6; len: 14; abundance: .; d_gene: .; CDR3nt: TGTGCCTCCTACAGGGATTCTGGGGCCGGGGAGCTGTTTTTT; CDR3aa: CASYRDSGAGELFF
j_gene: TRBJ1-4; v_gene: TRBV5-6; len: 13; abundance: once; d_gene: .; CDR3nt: TGTGCCAGCAGCTTGGACACGGTAGGAAAACTGTTTTTT; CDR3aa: CASSLDTVGKLFF
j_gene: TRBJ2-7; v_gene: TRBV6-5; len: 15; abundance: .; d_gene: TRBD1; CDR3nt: TGTGCCAGCAGCGGGACCGGGACAGCAACCTACGAGCAGTACTTC; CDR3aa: CASSGTGTATYEQYF
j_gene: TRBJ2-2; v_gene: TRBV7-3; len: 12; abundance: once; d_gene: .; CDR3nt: TGTGCCAGCAGCTTAGACGAAGGGGAGCTGTTTTTT; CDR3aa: CASSLDEGELFF
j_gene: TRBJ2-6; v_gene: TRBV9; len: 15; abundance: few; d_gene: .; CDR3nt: TGTGCCAGCAGTGTTACAGCTGCTGGGGCCAACGTCCTGACTTTC; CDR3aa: CASSVTAAGANVLTF
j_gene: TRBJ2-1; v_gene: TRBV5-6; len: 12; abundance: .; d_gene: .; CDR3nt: TGTGCCAGCAGCTTGCAAGACAATGAGCAGTTCTTC; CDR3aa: CASSLQDNEQFF
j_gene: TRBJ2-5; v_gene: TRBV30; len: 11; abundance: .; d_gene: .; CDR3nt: TGTGCCTGCTATCATGGGGAGACCCAGTACTTC; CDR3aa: CACYHGETQYF
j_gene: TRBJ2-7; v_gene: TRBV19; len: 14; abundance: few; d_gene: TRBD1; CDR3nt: TGTGCCAGTAGTCTTGGGACAGGGTCCTACGAGCAGTACTTC; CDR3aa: CASSLGTGSYEQYF
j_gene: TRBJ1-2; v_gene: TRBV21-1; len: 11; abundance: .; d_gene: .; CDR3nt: TGTGCCAGCAGCAGGGACTATGGCTACACCTTC; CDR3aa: CASSRDYGYTF
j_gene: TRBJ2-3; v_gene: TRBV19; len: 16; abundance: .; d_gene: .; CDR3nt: TGTGCCAGTAGGGGTTGGGTTGCTGCTAGCACAGATACGCAGTATTTT; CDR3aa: CASRGWVAASTDTQYF
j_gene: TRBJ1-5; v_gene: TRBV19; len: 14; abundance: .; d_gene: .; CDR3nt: TGTGCCAGTAAAGGGCCGGGACTAACACAGCCCCAGCATTTT; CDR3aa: CASKGPGLTQPQHF
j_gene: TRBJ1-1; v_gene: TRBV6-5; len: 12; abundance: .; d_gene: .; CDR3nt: TGTGCCAGCAGGAAGTGGGACACTGAAGCTTTCTTT; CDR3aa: CASRKWDTEAFF
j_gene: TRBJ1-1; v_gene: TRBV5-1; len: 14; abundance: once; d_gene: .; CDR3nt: TGCGCCAGCAGCCCCCCACCTCCGCGGACTGAAGCTTTCTTT; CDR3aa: CASSPPPPRTEAFF
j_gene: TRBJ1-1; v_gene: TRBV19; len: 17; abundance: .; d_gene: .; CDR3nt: TGTGCCAGTAGTGAGAGCCGGGGGCGGATGGGTGAGACTGAAGCTTTCTTT; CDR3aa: CASSESRGRMGETEAFF
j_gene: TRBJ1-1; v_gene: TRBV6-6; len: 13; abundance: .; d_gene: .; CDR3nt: TGTGCCAGCAGTTACTCGTCGAACACTGAAGCTTTCTTT; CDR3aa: CASSYSSNTEAFF
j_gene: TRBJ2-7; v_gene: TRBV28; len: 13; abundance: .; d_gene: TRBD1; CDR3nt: TGTGCCATCTCCACAGGGGCGACCTACGAGCAGTACTTC; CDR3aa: CAISTGATYEQYF